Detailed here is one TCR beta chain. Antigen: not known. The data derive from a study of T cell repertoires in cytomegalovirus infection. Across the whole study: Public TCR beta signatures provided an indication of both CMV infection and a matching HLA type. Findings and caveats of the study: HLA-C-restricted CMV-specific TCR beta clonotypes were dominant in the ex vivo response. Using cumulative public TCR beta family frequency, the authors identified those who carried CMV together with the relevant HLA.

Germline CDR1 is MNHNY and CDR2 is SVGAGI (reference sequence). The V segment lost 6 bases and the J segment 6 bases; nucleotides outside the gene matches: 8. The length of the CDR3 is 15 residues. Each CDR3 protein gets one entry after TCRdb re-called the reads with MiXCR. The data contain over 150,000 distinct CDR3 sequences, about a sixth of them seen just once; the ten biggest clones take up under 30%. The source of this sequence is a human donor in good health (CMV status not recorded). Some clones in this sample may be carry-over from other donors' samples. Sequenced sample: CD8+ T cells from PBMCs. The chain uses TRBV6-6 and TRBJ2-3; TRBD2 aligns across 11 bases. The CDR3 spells CASSRTSGGMDTQYF. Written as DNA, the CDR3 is TGTGCCAGCAGCCGTACTAGCGGGGGCATGGATACGCAGTATTTT.